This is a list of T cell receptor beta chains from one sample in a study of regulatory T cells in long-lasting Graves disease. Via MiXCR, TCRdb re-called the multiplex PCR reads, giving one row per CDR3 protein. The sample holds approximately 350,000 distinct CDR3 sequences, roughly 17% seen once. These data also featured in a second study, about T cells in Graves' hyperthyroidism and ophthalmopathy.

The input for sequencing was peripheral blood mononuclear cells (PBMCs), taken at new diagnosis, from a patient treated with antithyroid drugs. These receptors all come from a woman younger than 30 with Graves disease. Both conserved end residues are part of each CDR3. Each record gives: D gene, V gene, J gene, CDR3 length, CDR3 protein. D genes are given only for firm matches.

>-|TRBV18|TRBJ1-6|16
CASSPPVRDTNSPLHF
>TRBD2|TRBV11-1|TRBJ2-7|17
CASSSPLAGGQEDEQYF
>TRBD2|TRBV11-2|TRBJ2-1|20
CASSLDRTSGRANYYNEQFF
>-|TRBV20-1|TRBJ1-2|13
CSARGSGFYGYTF
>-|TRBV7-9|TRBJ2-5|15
CASSLLSRGSETQYF
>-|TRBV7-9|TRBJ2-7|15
CASEQSRGARREQYF
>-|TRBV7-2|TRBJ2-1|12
CASSSLILEQFF
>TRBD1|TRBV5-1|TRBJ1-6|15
CASSLLGTGESPLHF
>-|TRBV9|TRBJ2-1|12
CASSAGGREQFF
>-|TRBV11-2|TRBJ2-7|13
CASSLVLGSEQYF
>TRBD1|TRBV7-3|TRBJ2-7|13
CASSRTGGYEQYF
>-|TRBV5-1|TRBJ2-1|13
CASSLERLSEQFF
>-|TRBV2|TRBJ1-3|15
CASSEWGTTGNTIYF
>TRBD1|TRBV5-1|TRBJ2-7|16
CASSLAGLGQGGEQYF
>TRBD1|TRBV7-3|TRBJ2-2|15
CASGRDRANTGELFF
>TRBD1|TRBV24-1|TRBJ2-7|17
CATSGIGGDRVSYEQYF
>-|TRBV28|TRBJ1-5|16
CASSSPSTTRNQPQHF
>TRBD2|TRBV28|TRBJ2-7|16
CASSLLTSGSWIEQYF
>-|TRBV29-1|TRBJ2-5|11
CSDRAEETQYF